The 5 T cell receptor beta chains listed next were all sequenced from one sample in a study of blood T cell repertoires in COVID-19. Method: immunoSEQ multiplex PCR; TCRdb's copy keeps in-frame clones and lacks some. The sample lists 150,000 to 200,000 clones, approximately 89% seen once, with about 3.5% in the top ten. The sample taken for sequencing was peripheral blood. The receptors come from a man between 70 and 80 years old with acute or convalescent COVID-19.

The chain recombines TRBV7-9 with TRBJ2-6, with D perhaps TRBD2 (5 bases). The germline V gene encodes CDR1 SEHNR and CDR2 FQNEAQ (reference sequence). The CDR3 is made up of 17 amino acids. V lost 1 base, J lost 2 bases, and 12 bases lay in between. CDR3 sequence (DNA): TGTGCCAGCAGCTTAGTTCCGGGAAGGGCTGGGGCCAACGTCCTGACTTTC. Its translation: CASSLVPGRAGANVLTF.

The chain employs TRBV9 and TRBJ1-2; D remains ambiguous. The germline gives CDR1 SGDLS, CDR2 YYNGEE. CDR3 size: 13 residues. With 0 bases removed from V and 8 bases from J, the gap between germline ends came to 11 bases. In DNA, the CDR3 is TGTGCCAGCAGCGTAGCAGCAGGTGGGGGCTACACCTTC. It codes for CASSVAAGGGYTF.

The chain combines TRBV3-1 (or the pseudogene TRBV3-2) with TRBJ2-3, with 9 bases lining up with TRBD2. The CDR3 is 17 residues long. The germline gives CDR1 LGHDT, CDR2 YNNKEL (reference sequence). With V trimmed by 0 bases and J by 0 bases, 4 bases remained unmatched. CDR3 in DNA: TGTGCCAGCAGCCAAGAACCCGCGGGGGGGAGCACAGATACGCAGTATTTT. This gives the protein CASSQEPAGGSTDTQYF.

The rearrangement links TRBV7-2 to TRBJ1-1; D uncertain. This CDR3 has 14 residues. The ends were cut back, 1 base at V and 4 bases at J, with 10 bases in the middle. Germline assignment: CDR1 SGHTA and CDR2 FQGNSA. CDR3 region: CASSLERSGTEAFF. The CDR3 nucleotides are TGTGCCAGCAGCTTAGAGCGCTCGGGCACTGAAGCTTTCTTT.

This chain joins TRBV6-5 and TRBJ1-6; 10 nucleotides agree with TRBD1. The germline V gene has CDR1 MNHEY and CDR2 SVGAGI. The CDR3 runs to 15 residues. Germline trimming cut 6 bases from V and 7 bases from J; bases unmatched to any gene: 6. The CDR3 sequence is CASSWDRGPNSPLHF. Here the CDR3 DNA reads TGTGCCAGCAGCTGGGACAGGGGACCCAATTCACCCCTCCACTTT.